The 17 T cell receptor beta chains presented below share a single source sample, sequenced in a study of T cells in Graves' hyperthyroidism and ophthalmopathy. RNA transcripts yielded amplified TCR beta CDR3 regions. The HTBI primer set served for first-round RT-PCR of the TCR CDR3. TCRdb reprocessed the multiplex PCR reads with MiXCR, giving one entry per CDR3 protein. The repertoire includes a few hundred thousand distinct CDR3 sequences, 20% to 25% of them detected once, and 26% sits in the top ten. Sequencing input: blood. Receptors were obtained from a young man with Graves' hyperthyroidism.

This clonotype appeared many times. The rearrangement links TRBV5-1 to TRBJ2-7; 10 nucleotides agree with TRBD1. Germline-derived CDR1 and CDR2 are SGHRS and YFSETQ. This CDR3 comprises 14 residues. V lost 6 bases to trimming and J lost 5 bases; unmatched junction nucleotides: 8. CDR3 in DNA: TGCGCCAGCAATCCGGGACAGGGGATTAACGAGCAGTACTTC. It specifies CASNPGQGINEQYF.

There are many counts of this clonotype. The chain couples TRBV30 to TRBJ1-5; 7 bases are a match to TRBD1. CDR1 is GTSNPN, CDR2 SVGIG, per germline (reference sequence). The V and J ends lost 4 bases and 7 bases, in that order; junction bases with no gene match: 7. The CDR3 runs 13 residues. The CDR3 DNA reads TGTGCCTGGACTCCGGACAGGTACCAGCCCCAGCATTTT. The encoded protein is CAWTPDRYQPQHF. Together with reference TRBV30 and TRBJ1-5, the CDR3 gives the full variable domain: SQTIHQWPATLVQPVGSPLSLECTVEGTSNPNLYWYRQAAGRGLQLLFYSVGIGQISSEVPQNLSASRPQDRQFILSSKKLLLSDSGFYLCAWTPDRYQPQHFGDGTRLSIL.

In regard to this clonotype: A much more abundant neighbour one base away suggests this may be a read error. The rearrangement links TRBV7-9 to TRBJ1-1; D remains ambiguous. The germline gives CDR1 SEHNR, CDR2 FQNEAQ (reference sequence). CDR3 length: 12 residues. The CDR3 DNA is TGTGGCAGCAGCTTAAGTGGGGAGGGAGCTTTCTTT. Translation gives CGSSLSGEGAFF. The variable domain in full, completed from reference TRBV7-9 and TRBJ1-1, reads DTGVSQNPRHKITKRGQNVTFRCDPISEHNRLYWYRQTLGQGPEFLTYFQNEAQLEKSRLLSDRFSAERPKGSFSTLEIQRTEQGDSAMYLCGSSLSGEGAFFGQGTRLTVV.

This clonotype was picked up many times. The chain has TRBV20-1 and TRBJ2-7, with D uncertain. Germline values: CDR1 DFQATT, CDR2 SNEGSKA (reference sequence). V was cut by 6 bases and J by 3 bases, with 15 bases left in between. This CDR3 contains 13 residues. CDR3: CSARTPPHYEQYF. CDR3 in DNA: TGCAGTGCACGGACGCCTCCCCACTACGAGCAGTACTTC.

This clonotype was detected only once. The rearrangement links TRBV13 to TRBJ1-3, with D possibly TRBD1 on 5 matching bases. This CDR3 spans 15 amino acids. Trimming left V 3 bases short and J 3 bases short, with 12 bases between. Looked up from germline, CDR1 is PRHDT and CDR2 is FYEKMQ (reference sequence). This chain's CDR3 is CASSFLGELGNTIYF. CDR3 nucleotides: TGTGCCAGCAGCTTTCTGGGGGAACTTGGAAACACCATATATTTT.

The chain combines TRBV20-1 with TRBJ1-5; TRBD1 matches 11 bases. This CDR3 is 18 amino acids long. Germline V gives CDR1 DFQATT, CDR2 SNEGSKA (reference sequence). Trimming removed 0 bases from V and 4 bases from J; junction bases left unmatched: 11. The CDR3 is CSARDRVGTGGPNQPQHF. CDR3 nucleotides: TGCAGTGCTAGAGATCGAGTGGGGACAGGGGGACCTAATCAGCCCCAGCATTTT.

The chain recombines TRBV7-8 with TRBJ2-5; 7 nucleotides agree with TRBD1. With V trimmed by 7 bases and J by 3 bases, 8 bases remained unmatched. This CDR3 region has 14 residues. The germline gives CDR1 SGHVS, CDR2 FQNEAQ. DNA for the CDR3: TGTGCCAGCAAGAGGGGACAGATAAAAGAGACCCAGTACTTC. Its protein product is CASKRGQIKETQYF.

This clonotype was seen more than once but under ten times. The rearrangement links TRBV27 to TRBJ2-2, with 7 bases that match TRBD1. Germline trimming cut 6 bases from V and 6 bases from J; bases unmatched to any gene: 10. The length of the CDR3 is 15 residues. Germline V lookup: CDR1 MNHEY, CDR2 SMNVEV (reference sequence). The CDR3 here is CASRTGLVGAGELFF. CDR3 nucleotides: TGTGCCAGCAGGACAGGGCTGGTGGGCGCCGGGGAGCTGTTTTTT.

This clonotype was detected many times. The V call is TRBV6-1, the J call TRBJ2-5; TRBD1 matches at 7 bases. CDR3 length: 14 amino acids. Germline V CDR1 and CDR2: MNHNS, SASEGT. J gave up 5 bases and V 6 bases, and 9 bases lay outside the gene matches. The CDR3 region has the DNA TGTGCCAGCAGCAAGGCAGGGGGAGAGGAGACCCAGTACTTC. This sequence encodes CASSKAGGEETQYF.

The rearrangement links TRBV6-1 to TRBJ1-2, with D possibly TRBD1 on 5 matching bases. The V gene's germline CDR1 is MNHNS and CDR2 SASEGT. V lost 7 bases and J lost 4, with 10 bases in between. The CDR3 has 12 amino acids. CDR3 nucleotide sequence: TGTGCCAGCAAAAATCAGGGCTATGGCTACACCTTC. Protein product: CASKNQGYGYTF.

In this sample, this clonotype turned up many times. The chain carries TRBV12-3 or TRBV12-4 and TRBJ2-7; D remains ambiguous. CDR3 length: 13 residues. V dropped 6 bases and J dropped 2 bases, with 11 bases sitting between them. CDR3 DNA: TGTGCCAGCAGGGATGGCGGAACCTACGAGCAGTACTTC. It translates to CASRDGGTYEQYF.

This clonotype was observed a few times. The V gene is TRBV19, the J gene TRBJ1-2; maybe TRBD1 (5 bases). Germline CDR1 is LNHDA and CDR2 is SQIVND (reference sequence). The length of the CDR3 is 15 residues. V shed 7 bases and J shed 4 bases, with 19 bases lying between them. CDR3 sequence (DNA): TGTGCCAGTAATCCCGAGATCAACAGGAGCTATGGCTACACCTTC. This translates into CASNPEINRSYGYTF.

This clonotype was counted at least ten times. This chain connects TRBV6-1 to TRBJ2-7; 8 bases line up with TRBD1. The V and J ends lost 4 bases and 2 bases, in that order; junction bases with no gene match: 7. The CDR3 has 15 residues. Germline lookup yields CDR1 MNHNS and CDR2 SASEGT. The CDR3 nucleotides are TGTGCCAGCAGTGCCACGGGGACAGGACCCTACGAGCAGTACTTC. Its protein product is CASSATGTGPYEQYF.

The chain has TRBV2 and TRBJ2-5, with TRBD1 matching 9 bases. Germline V gene sequence: CDR1 SNHLY, CDR2 FYNNEI. The junction had 7 bases not matched to a gene; V was cut back by 6 bases and J by 5 bases. This CDR3 is 14 amino acids long. The CDR3 region has the DNA TGTGCCAGCAGGCTCTACAGGGGGCGGGAGACCCAGTACTTC. Its translation is CASRLYRGRETQYF.

Notes on this clonotype: At one boundary the junction diverges from the germline segment, which might be a read error. The gene calls are TRBV12-3 or TRBV12-4 and TRBJ1-1, with D perhaps TRBD1 (5 bases). The CDR3 has 14 residues. The DNA of the CDR3 is TGCGCCTGCAGTCACATCGGACAGAACACTGAAGCTTTCTTT. This gives the protein CACSHIGQNTEAFF.

The sample holds a few counts of this clonotype. The germline gene is not matched at one end of the junction; a read error may be the cause. CDR3 protein: CSAIVLAKNIKYF. DNA for the CDR3: TGCAGTGCTATCGTTCTAGCCAAAAACATTAAGTACTTC. The chain is built from TRBV20-1 and TRBJ2-4; possibly TRBD2 for D (5 bases). CDR3 length: 13 amino acids. CDR1 is DFQATT and CDR2 is SNEGSKA in the germline V gene (reference sequence).

This clonotype has ten or more counts. V is TRBV6-5 and J is TRBJ1-1; no clear D gene. The CDR3 runs to 13 residues. The germline V and J ends were trimmed by 2 bases and 1 base, with 5 bases remaining between them. Germline lookup yields CDR1 MNHEY and CDR2 SVGAGI. CDR3: CASSYAENTEAFF. DNA of the CDR3: TGTGCCAGCAGTTACGCGGAGAACACTGAAGCTTTCTTT.